This TCR beta chain was recorded in a study of vaccination effects on CD4 cells after COVID-19 (dated by TCRdb to 2021 to 2024). As for the study more broadly: In the ViraFEST assay, PBMC were stimulated with viral peptide pools, and TCR sequencing was then used to find antigen-specific CD4+ T cell clonotypes based on their expansion. The Oncomine TCR Beta short-read assay on an Illumina iSeq 100 was used to sequence cultures from other donors in the study. In both COVID-19 convalescent patients and infection-naive vaccine recipients, the study compared SARS-CoV-2 spike-specific CD4+ TCR repertoires from before mRNA vaccination with those from after it. About 1.8 million PBMC per well were cultured with about 9 ug/ml peptides in IMDM containing roughly 5% human AB serum, approximately 9.9 IU/ml IL-2 and gentamicin. Post-vaccine samples across the study were collected a median of 72 days after the second dose, with a range of 14 to 241. The full study included over 8 COVID-19 convalescent patients and a few SARS-CoV-2-naive healthy vaccine recipients. General study outcomes and caveats: Marked clonal contraction was observed in both infection-induced and vaccine-induced clones at late post-vaccination timepoints, consistent with waning T cell responses. Only a small number of convalescent patients were included, and no early post-infection timepoints were available, which limited the study. Among healthy vaccine recipients, nearly all vaccine-induced clones were SARS-CoV-2 mono-reactive, and just 1 of 255 was cross-reactive with common cold coronaviruses.

On this clone itself: The antigen it binds to is not known. Per-base qualities were not stored, and no clone one base away is much larger.

Library method: the immunoSEQ multiplex PCR assay. DNA from the CD4+ T cells that had been cultured and isolated underwent TCR beta CDR3 sequencing. The original methods were these. Non-productive TCR sequences were removed and reads were trimmed to the CDR3 region, keeping CDR3s of at least 7 amino acids. Antigen-specific clonotypes were identified using the MANAFEST web app by comparison of expansion in peptide wells against reference cultures. To count as positive, a clone had to show expansion at FDR<0.05 compared with the reference and with all other wells, an odds ratio above 5, and a frequency above 0.1% in two replicate wells. A clonotype was defined as cross-reactive if the clonotype was significantly expanded both in SARS-CoV-2 spike wells and in at least one common cold coronavirus spike condition. CDR3 similarity was assessed by Levenshtein distance using the stringdist R package, and unrooted trees were constructed with ape in R 3.6.1. Sourced from immuneACCESS, this table was stored by TCRdb with only in-frame sequences that have V and J called. A share of the clones is absent; for the studies checked, an unresolved V gene accounts for under half, and the remainder has no known explanation. The V and J calls and clone size are taken from that table; D and trimming were inferred from the DNA. This sample comprises tens of thousands of clones, roughly 73% of them detected only once. Of the sample, approximately 2.2% falls within the top ten clones.

The CDR3 spans 14 residues, from the cysteine through the phenylalanine. The read is trimmed to its CDR3 DNA, 42 bases read in frame from base 1. Relative to germline, V is 6 bases shorter and J is 4 bases shorter, with 12 bases between their ends. Looking up the germline V gene yields CDR1 MRHNA and CDR2 SNTAGT. After 10 to 11 days of culture, CD4+ T cells were isolated with the EasySep CD4+ T cell isolation kit. Each participant received two doses of an mRNA SARS-CoV-2 vaccine, either BNT162b2 or mRNA-1273. Negative nucleocapsid antibody results before and after vaccination confirmed that the healthy vaccine recipients had no prior SARS-CoV-2 infection. Half of the culture medium was replaced with fresh IL-2-containing medium on days 3 and 7. Unless noted otherwise, every peptide stimulation condition was grown in triplicate wells. PBMC were separated from whole blood using Ficoll-Paque Plus gradient centrifugation and were then either cryopreserved at -140C or used fresh. Genomic DNA was extracted from cultured CD4+ T cells with the QIAamp micro DNA kit.

The sequence joins TRBV6-4 to TRBJ1-4, and the D gene may be TRBD1, 6 bases matching. This clonotype was obtained from a human donor who received a COVID-19 vaccine. The material sequenced was CD4+ T cells from PBMCs cultured without peptide, taken after COVID-19 vaccination. This receptor has the CDR3 CASRHGQNNEKLFF. The bases read TGTGCCAGCAGACACGGACAGAATAATGAAAAACTGTTTTTT.